This T cell receptor (beta chain) was found in a study of control samples from healthy donors and cancer patients. The assay was immunoSEQ multiplex PCR, and TCRdb's table has in-frame clones only and misses some. Found here are some 120,000 clones, 80% to 95% of them singletons; the top ten hold 8.5% to 10%. This CDR3 is built from 16 residues. Germline CDR1 is KGHSH and CDR2 is LQKENI. The V end lost 0 bases, the J end lost 3 bases, and 11 bases lay between the germline ends. This clone was counted once. The chain employs TRBV18 and TRBJ1-4; no clear D. Sequencing input: blood. This TCR was recovered from a man aged 18 to 29 in good health. Here the CDR3 reads CASSPPGMWANEKLFF. CDR3 sequence (DNA): TGTGCCAGCTCACCACCGGGGATGTGGGCTAATGAAAAACTGTTTTTT.